This TCR beta chain emerged from a study of T cells in Graves' hyperthyroidism and ophthalmopathy. J lost 5 bases, V lost 6 bases, and 8 bases had no gene match. Per the germline V gene, CDR1 is DFQATT and CDR2 is SNEGSKA (reference sequence). The CDR3 runs to 13 residues. For this clonotype: Its antigen is unidentified.

Study observations and caveats: Blood also carried most thyroid clonotypes expanded above 0.001. For ophthalmopathy, model prediction preceded onset by a median around 7 months.

TCR beta CDR3 region amplification was performed from RNA transcripts. The TCR CDR3 first-round RT-PCR relied on the HTBI primer set. One entry per CDR3 protein, called by TCRdb with MiXCR from the multiplex PCR reads. This sample has roughly 500,000 distinct CDR3 sequences, with approximately 44% found just once. The receptor's source is an adult woman with Graves' disease, either hyperthyroidism or ophthalmopathy (not recorded which). The chain employs TRBV20-1 and TRBJ2-5; 8 bases map to TRBD2. The sample taken for sequencing was peripheral blood or thyroid tissue (not recorded which). CDR3 residues: CSALSGSVETQYF. The CDR3 DNA reads as TGCAGTGCGTTAAGCGGGAGTGTCGAGACCCAGTACTTC.